Below, 2 T cell receptor beta chains from the same sample are listed, as sequenced in a study of blood T cell repertoires in COVID-19. Assay used: immunoSEQ multiplex PCR; TCRdb lists only in-frame clones, some missing. The sample consists of 72,000 or so clones, around 83% of them appearing once. Sequenced input: peripheral blood. All receptors come from a woman older than 75 with active or convalescent COVID-19.

J is TRBJ2-2 and V is TRBV5-1; a weak D match, TRBD1 (5 bases). The germline gives CDR1 SGHRS, CDR2 YFSETQ. The CDR3 is 15 amino acids. V lost 1 base, J lost 7 bases, and 14 bases lay in between. CDR3 loop: CASSLPASQGGELFF. Here the CDR3 DNA reads TGCGCCAGCAGCTTGCCAGCCTCGCAGGGCGGGGAGCTGTTTTTT.

The V call is TRBV7-3, the J call TRBJ2-3, with 11 nucleotides matching TRBD1. V shed 5 bases and J 2 bases; nucleotides not matched to a gene: 3. Germline CDR1 and CDR2: SGHTA and FQGTGA. This CDR3 contains 15 residues. The CDR3 DNA is TGTGCCAGCAGCCTGGACAGGGGGCTCACAGATACGCAGTATTTT. Translating it yields CASSLDRGLTDTQYF. Together with reference TRBV7-3 and TRBJ2-3, the CDR3 gives the full variable domain: GAGVSQTPSNKVTEKGKYVELRCDPISGHTALYWYRQSLGQGPEFLIYFQGTGAADDSGLPNDRFFAVRPEGSVSTLKIQRTERGDSAVYLCASSLDRGLTDTQYFGPGTRLTVL.